The T cell receptor (beta chain) described here comes from a study of cytomegalovirus exposure and HLA in healthy donors. About this clone itself: Antigen unknown.

Notes on the study in general: Subsequent analysis showed first-cohort TCR clusters tending to co-occur in around 110 validation repertoires. Many donors shared some public TCRs, even though most TCR sequences were rare. Approximately 160 TCR beta chains were listed as cytomegalovirus-associated.

This CDR3 is 21 amino acids long. Profiling relied on immunoSEQ multiplex PCR, and the TCRdb table lists in-frame clones only, not all of them. The sample contains about 74,000 clones, around 95% of which appear only once. This TCR derives from a young woman in good health and CMV-seropositive. Material for sequencing was PBMCs. The chain links TRBV1 to TRBJ2-3; the table calls TRBD2, which could not be checked here. TRBV1 is labeled a pseudogene. CDR3 sequence (DNA): TGCACCAGCAGCTCACGGCGGGCCCCTCTCCAGTGGAGTCGAGAGGCAGATACGCAGTATTTT. It is translated as CTSSSRRAPLQWSREADTQYF.